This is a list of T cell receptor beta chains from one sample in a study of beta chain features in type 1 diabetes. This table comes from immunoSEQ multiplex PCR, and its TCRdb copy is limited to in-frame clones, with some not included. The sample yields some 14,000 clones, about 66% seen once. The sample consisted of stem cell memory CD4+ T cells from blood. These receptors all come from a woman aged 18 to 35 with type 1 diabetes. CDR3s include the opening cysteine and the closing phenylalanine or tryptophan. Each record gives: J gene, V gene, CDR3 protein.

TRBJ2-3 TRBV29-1 CSVVVAGVGDTQYF
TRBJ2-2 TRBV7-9 CASSLSGRGALALFF
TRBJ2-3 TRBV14 CASSQVAGQWTQYF
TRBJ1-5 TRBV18 CASSPGQHNQPQHF
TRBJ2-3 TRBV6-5 CASGGGERDTQYF
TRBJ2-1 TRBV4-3 CASSQEEGFFNEQFF
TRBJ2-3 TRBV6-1 CASSEAPYAGTQYF
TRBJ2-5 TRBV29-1 CSALLRQANPETQYF
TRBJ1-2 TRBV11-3 CASRISTGAGSGYTF
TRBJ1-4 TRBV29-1 CSVRTGQGGKLFF
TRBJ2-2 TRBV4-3 CASSQEMVFGGRAELFF
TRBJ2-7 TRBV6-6 CASSYSPGHQYYEQYF
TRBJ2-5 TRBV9 CASSVKSGGEETQYF
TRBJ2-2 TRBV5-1 CASRAGADTGELFF
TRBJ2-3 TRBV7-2 CASSTQGTDTQYF
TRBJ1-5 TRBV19 CASSIDGPLTGFYQPQHF
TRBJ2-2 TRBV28 CASSPSDSNTGELFF
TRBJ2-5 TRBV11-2 CASSLGALGTSQETQYF
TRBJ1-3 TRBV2 CASSTVMAGNTIYF
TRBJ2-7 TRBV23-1 CASSQGDEQYF
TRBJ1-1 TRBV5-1 CASSPSFGTEAFF
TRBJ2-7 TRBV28 CASSGYGLYEQYF
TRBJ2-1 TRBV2 CASNQLTGGNEQFF
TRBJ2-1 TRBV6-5 CASTDRGGRLNEQFF
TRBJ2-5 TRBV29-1 CSVGGAGVGETQYF
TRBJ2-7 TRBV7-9 CASSLGHSSYEQYF
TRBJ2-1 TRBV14 CASSQRGQGSNNEQFF
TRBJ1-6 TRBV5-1 CASSFRGLGNSPLHF
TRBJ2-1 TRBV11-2 CASSYVWAGVYNEQFF
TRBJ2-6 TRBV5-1 CASSLGLAGGGANVLTF
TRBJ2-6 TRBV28 CASRVSGGPGSGANVLTF
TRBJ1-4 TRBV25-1 CASSDYRTGGEKLFF
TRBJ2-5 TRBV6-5 CASSFPGGETQYF
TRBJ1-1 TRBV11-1 CASSPGDLNTEAFF
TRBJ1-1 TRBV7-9 CASSPDRAGFAEAFF
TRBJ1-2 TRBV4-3 CASSQDRGATLYGYTF
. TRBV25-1 CASSERTGDEQYF
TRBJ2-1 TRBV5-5 CASSNSGSSSYNEQFF
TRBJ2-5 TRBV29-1 CSVAGGVGETQYF
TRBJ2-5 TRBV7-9 CASSLGSGETQYF
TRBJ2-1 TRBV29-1 CSVAPGRANEQFF